Below are 21 T cell receptor beta chains sequenced from a single sample in a study of cytomegalovirus exposure and HLA in healthy donors (dated by TCRdb to 2015 to 2018). Receptor libraries were prepared by the immunoSEQ multiplex PCR assay. Sourced from immuneACCESS, this table was stored by TCRdb with only in-frame sequences that have V and J called. A share of the clones is absent; for the studies checked, an unresolved V gene accounts for under half, and the remainder has no known explanation. The table for this sample lists about 160,000 clones; roughly nine tenths of them were counted only once. Roughly 5.7% of the sample belongs to the ten largest clones. Material: PBMCs. These receptors came from a woman in her twenties or thirties in good health and CMV-seronegative.

This chain joins TRBV5-1 and TRBJ2-5, with D unresolved. Looked up from germline, CDR1 is SGHRS and CDR2 is YFSETQ. With 3 bases removed from V and 9 bases from J, the gap between germline ends came to 15 bases. CDR3 size: 13 residues. The CDR3 nucleotides read TGCGCCAGCAGCTCGAGTCAAGAATCGGCCCAGTACTTC. Protein product: CASSSSQESAQYF. The whole variable domain, filled in from reference TRBV5-1 and TRBJ2-5, reads KAGVTQTPRYLIKTRGQQVTLSCSPISGHRSVSWYQQTPGQGLQFLFEYFSETQRNKGNFPGRFSGRQFSNSRSEMNVSTLELGDSALYLCASSSSQESAQYFGPGTRLLVL.

The rearrangement uses TRBV18 and TRBJ1-6; TRBD1 is a possible D gene (5 bases). This CDR3 has 17 amino acids. V dropped 5 bases and J dropped 0 bases, with 14 bases sitting between them. Germline V gene sequence: CDR1 KGHSH, CDR2 LQKENI. The CDR3 bases are TGTGCCAGCTCAGCCCGCGGGGGTAGCTCCTATAATTCACCCCTCCACTTT. The encoded protein is CASSARGGSSYNSPLHF.

This chain links TRBV19 with TRBJ2-1, with 8 bases fitting TRBD2. This CDR3 has 15 amino acids. Germline assignment: CDR1 LNHDA and CDR2 SQIVND (reference sequence). V lost 3 bases to trimming and J lost 4 bases; unmatched junction nucleotides: 5. DNA of the CDR3: TGTGCCAGTAGTATTGGTAGCGGGGCTTACAATGAGCAGTTCTTC. Residues: CASSIGSGAYNEQFF.

This clone has a single count. The V and J genes are TRBV25-1 and TRBJ2-1; weak D call: TRBD1 (6 bases). Trimming took 1 base from V and 6 from J, leaving 16 bases between them. This CDR3 contains 16 residues. CDR1 and CDR2 (germline): MGHDK, SYGVNS. The CDR3 loop is CASSEFKRGHSNEQFF. CDR3 DNA: TGTGCCAGCAGTGAATTCAAGAGGGGACATTCCAATGAGCAGTTCTTC.

V is TRBV27 and J is TRBJ1-4; D may be TRBD1 (6 bases). CDR3 size: 14 residues. Germline V gene lookup returns CDR1 MNHEY and CDR2 SMNVEV (reference sequence). Trimming took off 6 bases at V and 7 bases at J, with 15 bases between the two ends. DNA of the CDR3: TGTGCCAGCAGATCATACAGGGCAAGTGAAAAACTGTTTTTT. Its protein product is CASRSYRASEKLFF.

The chain combines TRBV6-4 with TRBJ2-7; 9 bases agree with TRBD1. V lost 7 bases, J lost 4 bases, and 11 bases stayed unmatched. The CDR3 is 15 residues long. Germline lookup yields CDR1 MRHNA and CDR2 SNTAGT. DNA for the CDR3: TGTGCCAGCACTTACCGGGACAGGGTAGTGTACGAGCAGTACTTC. This encodes CASTYRDRVVYEQYF.

V is TRBV6-1 and J is TRBJ2-2, with D perhaps TRBD2 (5 bases). V was pared by 2 bases and J by 6 bases, with 13 bases between. CDR1 is MNHNS and CDR2 is SASEGT in the germline V gene. This CDR3 contains 15 residues. This CDR3 reads CASSERIGRAGELFF. The CDR3 DNA reads TGTGCCAGCAGTGAAAGAATCGGGCGGGCCGGGGAGCTGTTTTTT.

The chain employs TRBV25-1 and TRBJ2-1, with D uncertain. V lost 4 bases and J 3 bases, leaving 4 bases between the germline ends. Germline V lookup: CDR1 MGHDK, CDR2 SYGVNS. The CDR3 consists of 12 residues. The CDR3 region is CASSGDYNEQFF. The CDR3 DNA reads TGTGCCAGCAGTGGGGACTACAATGAGCAGTTCTTC.

The chain combines TRBV5-8 with TRBJ2-3; no clear D. Per germline, CDR1 SGHTS and CDR2 YDEGEE. The V gene lost 0 bases and the J gene lost 4 bases, with 9 bases spanning the gap. The CDR3 runs to 14 residues. In DNA form, the CDR3 reads TGTGCCAGCAGCTTGGGCCGCATCTCAGATACGCAGTATTTT. Its protein product is CASSLGRISDTQYF.

The J gene is TRBJ2-5, the V gene TRBV27; no definite D call. The CDR3 totals 15 residues. The ends were cut back, 0 bases at V and 4 bases at J, with 12 bases in the middle. Germline-derived CDR1 and CDR2 are MNHEY and SMNVEV (reference sequence). The CDR3: CASSLSGRIVETQYF. The CDR3 DNA reads as TGTGCCAGCAGTTTATCGGGCAGGATAGTAGAGACCCAGTACTTC.

V gene TRBV11-3 combines with J gene TRBJ2-5, with 7 bases that match TRBD1. Trimming took 5 bases from V and 2 from J; bases not matched to a gene: 8. This CDR3 spans 15 amino acids. In germline, CDR1 is SGHNT, CDR2 YENEEA. CDR3 nucleotide sequence: TGTGCCAGCAGCGTCCGACAGGGCCCTCAAGAGACCCAGTACTTC. Translated: CASSVRQGPQETQYF.

V and J are TRBV5-5 and TRBJ1-5; weak D call: TRBD1 (5 bases). The V end lost 4 bases, the J end lost 4 bases, and 9 bases lay between the germline ends. The germline CDR1 and CDR2 sequences are SGHKS and YYEKEE (reference sequence). CDR3 length equals 13 residues. The CDR3 region is CASSRGSNQPQHF. CDR3 DNA sequence: TGTGCCAGCAGCCGGGGGAGTAATCAGCCCCAGCATTTT.

The CDR3 reads CASSFPRQTDTQYF. The DNA for the CDR3 is TGTGCCAGCAGTTTCCCGAGACAAACAGATACGCAGTATTTT. The chain employs TRBV27 and TRBJ2-3; D is unclear. Per the germline V gene, CDR1 is MNHEY and CDR2 is SMNVEV (reference sequence). Trimming left V 3 bases short and J 3 bases short, with 10 bases between. The CDR3 is made up of 14 amino acids.

The chain recombines TRBV5-1 with TRBJ2-2; 7 bases are shared with TRBD2. The ends lost 4 bases at V and 5 bases at J; junction bases unmatched: 2. Per germline, CDR1 SGHRS and CDR2 YFSETQ. The CDR3 covers 13 residues. The CDR3 nucleotides are TGCGCCAGCAGCCGGGAGGCGACCGGGGAGCTGTTTTTT. This codes for CASSREATGELFF.

This clone showed up just once. The chain employs TRBV19 and TRBJ1-2; tentatively, D is TRBD1 (5 bases). Germline assignment: CDR1 LNHDA and CDR2 SQIVND (reference sequence). The CDR3 consists of 18 residues. The V gene lost 2 bases and the J gene lost 5 bases, with 24 bases spanning the gap. The CDR3 loop reads CASSIRGPGPFSAYGYTF. Here the CDR3 DNA reads TGTGCCAGTAGTATACGAGGGCCAGGGCCCTTCTCTGCTTATGGCTACACCTTC.

This clone appeared a few times. The chain couples TRBV7-9 to TRBJ2-7; 9 nucleotides line up with TRBD2. V was clipped by 6 bases and J by 0 bases; unmatched bases: 9. The CDR3 runs 16 residues. Per the germline V gene, CDR1 is SEHNR and CDR2 is FQNEAQ (reference sequence). The CDR3 sequence: CASSPSGTSSSYEQYF. As DNA, the CDR3 is TGTGCCAGCAGTCCCTCCGGGACTAGCAGCTCCTACGAGCAGTACTTC. Using reference TRBV7-9 and TRBJ2-7 for the parts outside the CDR3, the full variable domain is DTGVSQNPRHKITKRGQNVTFRCDPISEHNRLYWYRQTLGQGPEFLTYFQNEAQLEKSRLLSDRFSAERPKGSFSTLEIQRTEQGDSAMYLCASSPSGTSSSYEQYFGPGTRLTVT.

In nucleotides, the CDR3 is TGTGCCAGCAGCTTAGGGGTGGGGATTGGGGGGAACACTGAAGCTTTCTTT. It codes for CASSLGVGIGGNTEAFF. This sequence joins TRBV7-9 and TRBJ1-1; D may be TRBD1 (5 bases). This CDR3 has 17 amino acids. The germline V gene has CDR1 SEHNR and CDR2 FQNEAQ (reference sequence). Trimming took 1 base from V and 1 from J, leaving 16 bases between them.

This sequence joins TRBV27 and TRBJ2-7; the match to TRBD1 covers 10 bases. The CDR3 loop spans 14 amino acids. CDR1 and CDR2 (germline): MNHEY, SMNVEV (reference sequence). The J segment lost 3 bases and the V segment lost 5 bases, leaving 4 bases of the junction unmatched. CDR3: CASSLGQGDYEQYF. As DNA, the CDR3 is TGTGCCAGCAGTCTAGGACAGGGGGACTACGAGCAGTACTTC.

The V gene is TRBV15, the J gene TRBJ2-7, with TRBD2 matching 13 bases. CDR3 length equals 16 residues. Germline V lookup: CDR1 LNHNV, CDR2 YYDKDF (reference sequence). The J segment lost 3 bases and the V segment lost 8 bases, leaving 10 bases of the junction unmatched. CDR3 protein: CATRPAGLAGHYEQYF. CDR3 DNA sequence: TGTGCCACCCGTCCAGCGGGACTAGCGGGACACTACGAGCAGTACTTC.

The V and J genes are TRBV5-1 and TRBJ2-1; D unclear. V was shortened by 1 base and J by 8 bases, with 19 bases between the two germline ends. The CDR3 spans 16 residues. The germline V gene has CDR1 SGHRS and CDR2 YFSETQ. The CDR3 here is CASSLKSGRRGDEQFF. CDR3 in DNA: TGCGCCAGCAGCTTGAAGTCGGGCCGAAGAGGAGATGAGCAGTTCTTC.

This clone appeared once. This chain connects TRBV7-9 to TRBJ2-3, with D unresolved. Germline V gene lookup returns CDR1 SEHNR and CDR2 FQNEAQ (reference sequence). The CDR3 covers 15 residues. The V end was cut by 2 bases, the J end by 1 base, with 10 bases between. This CDR3 reads CASSLSSRGTDTQYF. CDR3 nucleotides: TGTGCCAGCAGCTTAAGTTCTAGAGGCACAGATACGCAGTATTTT.